One and the same sample provided the 21 T cell receptor beta chains below, sequenced in a study of regulatory T cells in long-lasting Graves disease. Time point noted: newly diagnosed GD, antithyroid drugs for less than 3 months. The TCR library was made from RNA extracted from PBMCs. Arm-PCR with iRepertoire HTBI primers amplified the CDR3 regions for these TCR beta libraries. TCRdb fed the multiplex PCR reads into MiXCR, producing one record per CDR3 protein. Of around 450,000 distinct CDR3 sequences listed, 15% are singletons. These data were also reused for a study on T cells in Graves' hyperthyroidism and ophthalmopathy.

Sequenced material: peripheral blood mononuclear cells (PBMCs), taken at new diagnosis, from a patient treated with antithyroid drugs. The receptors originated from a woman in her thirties or forties with Graves disease.

Concerning this clonotype itself: This could be a read error, since a much larger clone is one nucleotide away. The V and J genes are TRBV9 and TRBJ2-1; the match to TRBD2 covers 7 bases. This CDR3 is 15 amino acids long. Germline V gives CDR1 SGDLS, CDR2 YYNGEE. The CDR3 region is CASGVGSGTYNEQFF. The CDR3 DNA follows: TGTGCCAGCGGCGTAGGGAGCGGGACCTACAATGAGCAGTTCTTC.

This clonotype was recorded at least ten times. V and J are TRBV12-3 or TRBV12-4 and TRBJ2-3; weak D call: TRBD2 (6 bases). The V end lost 1 base, the J end lost 3 bases, and 14 bases lay between the germline ends. The CDR3 covers 16 residues. CDR3: CASSLGGGRGTDTQYF. DNA for the CDR3: TGTGCCAGCAGTTTAGGGGGAGGCCGGGGTACAGATACGCAGTATTTT.

This clonotype was counted at least ten times. The chain carries TRBV12-3 or TRBV12-4 and TRBJ2-3; the match to TRBD2 covers 7 bases. Trimming removed 3 bases from V and 4 bases from J; junction bases left unmatched: 4. The CDR3 contains 14 residues. The CDR3 coding sequence is TGTGCCAGCAGTTTTGGCGGGGGAGCAGATACGCAGTATTTT. As protein: CASSFGGGADTQYF.

This clonotype was detected many times. The chain recombines TRBV12-3 or TRBV12-4 with TRBJ2-1; 8 bases map to TRBD1. After removal of 3 bases from V and 4 bases from J, the junction contained 17 bases not matched to a gene. The CDR3 sequence is 19 residues long. The CDR3 is CASSFWTRDRNRTYNEQFF. The CDR3 region has the DNA TGTGCCAGCAGTTTCTGGACCAGGGACAGGAACCGAACATACAATGAGCAGTTCTTC.

The chain employs TRBV29-1 and TRBJ2-1, with D unresolved. The CDR3 totals 13 residues. The germline V gene has CDR1 SQVTM and CDR2 ANQGSEA. The V and J ends lost 0 bases and 4 bases respectively, with 7 bases between them. The CDR3 loop is CSVEDRRYNEQFF. The CDR3 DNA is TGCAGCGTTGAAGATCGCCGATACAATGAGCAGTTCTTC.

This clonotype was counted many times. The CDR3 nucleotides read TGTGCCAGCAGGGAAGATATGAACACTGAAGCTTTCTTT. Translating gives CASREDMNTEAFF. The chain joins TRBV7-2 to TRBJ1-1; D is undetermined. The CDR3 is made up of 13 amino acids. The germline V gene has CDR1 SGHTA and CDR2 FQGNSA. V was clipped by 6 bases and J by 0 bases, with 8 bases between them.

This chain joins TRBV6-9 and TRBJ2-1; TRBD2 matches 10 bases. The CDR3 has 17 residues. CDR1 and CDR2 from the germline V gene are MNHGY and SVAAGI. V was pared by 3 bases and J by 8 bases, with 13 bases of the junction left unmatched. The CDR3, as DNA: TGTGCCAGCAGTTACACGGGGTGGCTAGCGGGAGCCCATGAGCAGTTCTTC. It yields the protein CASSYTGWLAGAHEQFF.

This clonotype has at least ten counts. Relative to the germline gene, one junction end is altered; a read error may explain this. The chain combines TRBV12-3 or TRBV12-4 with TRBJ1-1; no clear D gene. CDR3 length equals 14 residues. The CDR3 region is CASNQLGSNTEVFF. The CDR3, as DNA: TGTGCCAGCAACCAGCTGGGCTCGAACACTGAAGTTTTCTTT.

This clonotype was seen repeatedly, ten times or more. The rearrangement uses TRBV11-2 and TRBJ2-7; either TRBD1 or TRBD2 may supply D (5 bases each). The germline V and J ends were trimmed by 6 bases and 0 bases, with 9 bases remaining between them. Germline assignment: CDR1 SGHAT and CDR2 FQNNGV. The CDR3 is 13 amino acids. CDR3 loop: CASSLGGSYEQYF. Written as DNA, the CDR3 is TGTGCCAGCAGTCTTGGGGGCTCCTACGAGCAGTACTTC.

Only a few counts were recorded for this clonotype. This may stem from a read error, because a much larger clone lies one nucleotide away. This is likely a read error, given that the CDR3 carries no conserved phenylalanine or tryptophan at its end. This chain uses TRBV3-1 with TRBJ1-1; 10 bases are a match to TRBD1. Germline V gives CDR1 LGHDT, CDR2 YNNKEL (reference sequence). Trimming took 3 bases from V and 4 from J; bases not matched to a gene: 5. There are 15 residues in the CDR3. CDR3 loop: CASSQVRTGGTEAFL. CDR3 nucleotides: TGTGCCAGCAGCCAGGTCCGGACAGGGGGCACTGAAGCTTTCCTT.

This clonotype appeared many times. The rearrangement joins TRBV7-9 to TRBJ2-1; D is undetermined. The V gene lost 3 bases and the J gene lost 7 bases, with 10 bases spanning the gap. The CDR3 has 13 residues. From germline, CDR1 is SEHNR and CDR2 FQNEAQ (reference sequence). CDR3 in amino acids: CASSFGLKNEQFF. The DNA of the CDR3 is TGTGCCAGCAGCTTCGGGCTAAAAAATGAGCAGTTCTTC.

This clonotype was picked up many times. Being one base from a much bigger clone, this may be a read error. This chain joins TRBV7-9 and TRBJ2-3; D is undetermined. The V gene lost 2 bases and the J gene lost 5 bases, with 5 bases spanning the gap. The CDR3 has 12 residues. Germline-derived CDR1 and CDR2 are SEHNR and FQNEAQ (reference sequence). Written as DNA, the CDR3 is TGTGCCAGCAGCTTATCTGTAGATACGCAGTATTTT. This gives the protein CASSLSVDTQYF.

This clonotype was found many times. The chain is built from TRBV9 and TRBJ2-1; 7 positions agree with TRBD2. The CDR3 is 17 amino acids. Germline V gene lookup returns CDR1 SGDLS and CDR2 YYNGEE. Trimming cost V 4 bases and J 3 bases; bases outside gene matches: 13. As DNA, the CDR3 is TGTGCCAGCAGCCCGCTCGGTGTGGCGGGAGTCTACAATGAGCAGTTCTTC. It specifies CASSPLGVAGVYNEQFF.

This clonotype was seen repeatedly, ten times or more. The chain joins TRBV9 to TRBJ1-1; D not resolved. Trimming pared 3 bases from V and 6 bases from J, leaving 12 bases between. The CDR3 is 13 residues long. Germline lookup yields CDR1 SGDLS and CDR2 YYNGEE. The CDR3 is CASSGDSFAEAFF. The CDR3 DNA follows: TGTGCCAGCAGCGGGGATAGTTTCGCTGAAGCTTTCTTT. The entire variable domain, with the rest obtained from reference TRBV9 and TRBJ1-1, is as follows: DSGVTQTPKHLITATGQRVTLRCSPRSGDLSVYWYQQSLDQGLQFLIQYYNGEERAKGNILERFSAQQFPDLHSELNLSSLELGDSALYFCASSGDSFAEAFFGQGTRLTVV.

V usage is TRBV19 and J usage is TRBJ2-7; the match to TRBD1 covers 9 bases. Germline CDR1 reads LNHDA; CDR2 reads SQIVND (reference sequence). Trimming took 4 bases from V and 2 from J; bases not matched to a gene: 3. This CDR3 has 14 amino acids. The chain's CDR3 is CASSKGTGTYEQYF. In DNA, the CDR3 is TGTGCCAGTAGTAAAGGGACAGGGACCTACGAGCAGTACTTC.

The chain is built from TRBV10-2 and TRBJ2-3; 11 nucleotides line up with TRBD2. Germline CDR1 reads WSHSY; CDR2 reads SAAADI. The CDR3 contains 16 residues. Trimming at V came to 1 base and at J to 3 bases, leaving 3 bases not matched to a gene. CDR3 in DNA: TGCGCCAGCAGTGAGTTGAGACTAGCGGGAACAGATACGCAGTATTTT. Its protein product is CASSELRLAGTDTQYF.

This chain links TRBV29-1 with TRBJ2-7; D is perhaps TRBD1 (5 bases). V lost 4 bases, J lost 6 bases, and 10 bases lay in between. The length of the CDR3 is 11 residues. Germline assignment: CDR1 SQVTM and CDR2 ANQGSEA. CDR3 in DNA: TGCAGCGTTGTATGGGGCCTCGAGCAGTACTTC. Its translation: CSVVWGLEQYF.

The V gene is TRBV2, the J gene TRBJ2-7; no definite D call. The CDR3 contains 11 residues. Germline-derived CDR1 and CDR2 are SNHLY and FYNNEI. V gave up 7 bases and J gave up 3 bases, with 7 bases separating them. CDR3 region: CASKQNYEQYF. CDR3 DNA sequence: TGTGCCAGCAAACAGAACTACGAGCAGTACTTC. Together with reference TRBV2 and TRBJ2-7, the CDR3 gives the full variable domain: EPEVTQTPSHQVTQMGQEVILRCVPISNHLYFYWYRQILGQKVEFLVSFYNNEISEKSEIFDDQFSVERPDGSNFTLKIRSTKLEDSAMYFCASKQNYEQYFGPGTRLTVT.

This clonotype was seen ten or more times. The chain joins TRBV7-8 to TRBJ2-1, with 10 bases matching TRBD2. V trimming: 0 bases; J trimming: 8 bases; junction bases outside the gene matches: 4. Per the germline V gene, CDR1 is SGHVS and CDR2 is FQNEAQ. The CDR3 is 15 residues long. In DNA, the CDR3 is TGTGCCAGCAGCTTAGCAGCGGGAGGGCGAGATGAGCAGTTCTTC. Its translation: CASSLAAGGRDEQFF.

The chain carries TRBV19 and TRBJ2-3, with D possibly called TRBD1 or TRBD2 (5 bases each). Trimming removed 2 bases at V and 2 bases at J, with 20 bases between. This CDR3 has 18 amino acids. Germline CDR1 is LNHDA and CDR2 is SQIVND (reference sequence). For the CDR3, the DNA is TGTGCCAGTAGTATATATCACTCCCGGGACGAGTTCACAGATACGCAGTATTTT. Its protein product is CASSIYHSRDEFTDTQYF.

This clonotype was seen a few times. The chain has TRBV28 and TRBJ2-1, with D tentatively TRBD2 (6 bases). This CDR3 spans 19 amino acids. Trimming removed 3 bases at V and 1 base at J, with 22 bases between. Germline-derived CDR1 and CDR2 are MDHEN and SYDVKM. CDR3 residues: CASSFGTGGGKWSYNEQFF. The CDR3 DNA reads TGTGCCAGCAGTTTCGGGACTGGCGGAGGGAAGTGGTCCTACAATGAGCAGTTCTTC.